The rows below give T cell receptor beta chains drawn from one sample of a study of cytomegalovirus exposure and HLA in healthy donors. The table came from immunoSEQ multiplex PCR; TCRdb's copy has only in-frame clones and leaves some out. This sample has more than 200,000 clones, with more than 75% found just once. Input material: PBMCs. The receptor set was obtained from a man aged 35 to 55 in good health and CMV-seropositive. CDR3s include the opening cysteine and the closing phenylalanine or tryptophan.

v_call	j_call	cdr3_aa
TRBV7-9	TRBJ2-3	CASILGAGGPDTQYF
TRBV28	TRBJ1-5	CASSPTRRTGGALRYSNQPQHF
TRBV18	TRBJ1-4	CASSPPPRSEKLFF
TRBV30	TRBJ2-1	CAWTPGWRKRGGNEQFF
TRBV11-2	TRBJ2-7	CASSLLGDSGRSTYF
TRBV2	TRBJ2-2	CASIQAGANTGELFF
TRBV30	TRBJ2-7	CAWSPGLSRSYEQYF
TRBV6-5	TRBJ1-1	CASSYEGAVNTEAFF
TRBV29-1	TRBJ1-2	CSVDDRGCGYTF
TRBV19	TRBJ1-1	CATRPGNTEAFF
TRBV5-4	TRBJ2-2	CASSLPGQGNTGELFF
TRBV2	TRBJ2-7	CASSAGQGSSYEQYF
TRBV7-6	TRBJ2-1	CASSGLANEQFF
TRBV4-1	TRBJ1-6	CASSQEGQANSPLHF
TRBV2	TRBJ2-2	CASSSGTFNTGELFF
TRBV12-5	TRBJ1-4	CASGLTVGSEKLFF
TRBV19	TRBJ2-3	CASSSPPDTQYF
TRBV7-9	TRBJ1-1	CASSPRQGAVTEAFF
TRBV9	TRBJ1-2	CASSETGNGYTF
TRBV19	TRBJ2-1	CASSPTSGPYNEQFF
TRBV25-1	TRBJ2-2	CASSEWGGGLNTGELFF
TRBV2	TRBJ1-5	CASRTGTGGNQPQHF
TRBV19	TRBJ1-5	CASRSGGRDQPQHF
TRBV5-1	TRBJ2-2	CASSPGGAAGELFF
TRBV19	TRBJ1-5	CASSGDRGSWNQPQHF
TRBV4-1	TRBJ1-3	CASSQAAQGSGNTIYF
TRBV29-1	TRBJ2-1	CSVGYYNEQFF
TRBV5-1	TRBJ1-2	CASSPPFGGTGYTF
TRBV5-4	TRBJ2-5	CASSTTGGRETQYF
TRBV11-1	TRBJ2-7	CASSLGAGSEQYF
TRBV7-9	TRBJ2-7	CASSSGTSGRDEQYF
TRBV30	TRBJ1-1	CAWSGQRGSNTEAFF
TRBV19	TRBJ1-4	CASSMIQGAATNEKLFF
TRBV18	TRBJ1-2	CASSPIGTEVNYGYTF
TRBV4-1	TRBJ2-7	CASSQAMALWPPYEQYF
TRBV27	TRBJ1-1	CASSLWGGGGPEAFF
TRBV9	TRBJ2-2	CASSASGTANTGELFF
TRBV11-2	TRBJ2-1	CASSLVSGTPTYNEQFF
TRBV11-3	TRBJ1-1	CASSPGYTEAFF
TRBV5-1	TRBJ1-4	CASSEGSTNEKLFF
TRBV5-1	TRBJ2-1	CASSLGSSGYYNEQFF
TRBV5-6	TRBJ1-6	CASSPYGGRPGNSPLHF
TRBV19	TRBJ2-2	CASSIDNTGTGSGELFF
TRBV12-2	TRBJ1-2	CASRSEGRSFLMGYTF
TRBV9	TRBJ2-7	CASSVGQTPYEQYF
TRBV28	TRBJ2-2	CASSLLAAGAGNTGELFF